A selection of T cell receptor beta chains follows, all from one sample in a study of human T cells and chemical hapten exposure. One entry per CDR3 protein results from TCRdb running MiXCR on the RACE reads. The sample shows about 270,000 distinct CDR3 sequences, approximately 8% of them seen only once. The source material was whole blood, sampled in connection with sensitization to the hapten diphenylcyclopropenone (DPC). These receptors came from a man between 18 and 29 years old with alopecia areata. Some clones in this sample may be carry-over from other donors' samples. CDR3s include the opening cysteine and the closing phenylalanine or tryptophan. D genes are given only for firm matches. Expanded clones get a size class; other rows say once, few or many, or leave the size out.

D gene	clone size	J gene	V gene	CDR3 protein	CDR3 DNA
-	many	TRBJ1-1	TRBV7-3	CAGSLDRNTEAFF	TGTGCCGGCAGCCTCGACCGTAACACTGAAGCTTTCTTT
TRBD2	many	TRBJ2-7	TRBV20-1	CSARGSGSGNEQYF	TGCAGTGCTAGAGGCAGTGGTAGCGGGAACGAGCAGTACTTC
-	many	TRBJ1-1	TRBV5-1	CASSLGTATEAFF	TGCGCCAGCAGCTTGGGGACAGCCACTGAAGCTTTCTTT
TRBD1	few	TRBJ2-7	TRBV9	CASSPRQGISYEQYF	TGTGCCAGCAGCCCCCGACAGGGGATCTCCTACGAGCAGTACTTC
-	-	TRBJ1-1	TRBV7-3	CASSFPGVSAFF	TGTGCCAGCAGCTTCCCGGGAGTGTCAGCTTTCTTT
TRBD1	few	TRBJ1-1	TRBV5-6	CASSPDRDAQRAFF	TGTGCCAGCAGCCCAGACAGGGACGCGCAGAGAGCTTTCTTT
-	-	TRBJ2-4	TRBV3-1	CASSPAGITKNIQYF	TGTGCCAGCAGCCCGGCGGGGATAACCAAAAACATTCAGTACTTC
-	-	TRBJ2-6	TRBV4-3	CASSQDMAAGANVLTF	TGCGCCAGCAGCCAAGATATGGCAGCTGGGGCCAACGTCCTGACTTTC
TRBD1	-	TRBJ1-5	TRBV3-1	CASSPDRRAQPQHF	TGTGCCAGCAGCCCGGACAGGAGGGCACAGCCCCAGCATTTT
-	few	TRBJ2-3	TRBV12-3/TRBV12-4	CASSLSGIPDTQYF	TGTGCCAGCAGTTTATCGGGGATTCCAGATACGCAGTATTTT
-	-	TRBJ1-5	TRBV6-2/TRBV6-3	CASSYTRAGQPQHF	TGTGCCAGCAGTTACACGAGGGCCGGTCAGCCCCAGCATTTT
TRBD1	few	TRBJ1-1	TRBV24-1	CATSDQGENTEAFF	TGTGCCACCAGTGATCAGGGGGAGAACACTGAAGCTTTCTTT
-	few	TRBJ2-2	TRBV5-1	CASSLAVGELFF	TGCGCCAGCAGCTTGGCGGTCGGGGAGCTGTTTTTT
TRBD2	few	TRBJ2-1	TRBV5-6	CASSSGVAGGPINEQFF	TGTGCCAGCAGCTCCGGGGTTGCGGGGGGGCCGATCAATGAGCAGTTCTTC
-	-	TRBJ1-1	TRBV7-9	CASSPVRGANTEAFF	TGTGCCAGCAGCCCGGTCAGGGGCGCGAACACTGAAGCTTTCTTT
-	-	TRBJ1-5	TRBV20-1	CSADTSGGGSNQPQHF	TGCAGTGCCGATACGAGCGGGGGTGGGAGCAATCAGCCCCAGCATTTT
-	many	TRBJ1-4	TRBV7-9	CASSSPPISPTNEKLFF	TGTGCCAGCAGCTCCCCGCCAATCAGCCCAACTAATGAAAAACTGTTTTTT
-	-	TRBJ2-1	TRBV6-6	CASRTGGGAFNEQFF	TGTGCCAGCAGAACCGGAGGGGGCGCGTTCAATGAGCAGTTCTTC
-	many	TRBJ1-1	TRBV4-3	CASSQDRAEQKAFF	TGCGCCAGCAGCCAAGATCGGGCGGAACAGAAGGCTTTCTTT
-	many	TRBJ1-6	TRBV4-2	CASSQEGFSPLHF	TGTGCCAGCAGCCAAGAAGGGTTTTCACCCCTCCACTTT
-	once	TRBJ1-1	TRBV6-5	CASSYAARKTEAFF	TGTGCCAGCAGTTACGCGGCCCGTAAAACTGAAGCTTTCTTT
-	few	TRBJ2-2	TRBV6-2/TRBV6-3	CASRYRLTNTGELFF	TGTGCCAGCAGATACAGGCTAACGAACACCGGGGAGCTGTTTTTT
-	many	TRBJ1-1	TRBV7-2	CASSLALDREAFF	TGTGCCAGCAGCTTAGCGCTGGACCGTGAAGCTTTCTTT
TRBD1	few	TRBJ1-6	TRBV28	CASSLEDRSSYNSPLHF	TGTGCCAGCAGTTTGGAGGACAGGAGCTCCTATAATTCACCCCTCCACTTT
-	-	TRBJ2-7	TRBV28	CASSEGGNEQYF	TGTGCCAGCTCGGAGGGGGGGAACGAGCAGTACTTC
-	-	TRBJ1-5	TRBV10-3	CATAGEGNQPQHF	TGTGCCACTGCGGGAGAAGGCAATCAGCCCCAGCATTTT
-	-	TRBJ2-5	TRBV7-9	CVSSLGQRQETQYF	TGTGTCAGCAGCTTAGGACAGCGCCAAGAGACCCAGTACTTC
-	many	TRBJ1-1	TRBV10-2	CASRAVTEAFF	TGCGCCAGCAGGGCGGTCACTGAAGCTTTCTTT
TRBD1	-	TRBJ1-5	TRBV2	CASRLTGNSNQPQHF	TGTGCCAGCAGATTGACAGGGAATAGCAATCAGCCCCAGCATTTT
-	-	TRBJ2-5	TRBV4-2	CASSAGLGVETQYF	TGTGCCAGCAGCGCGGGACTGGGGGTAGAGACCCAGTACTTC
-	-	TRBJ1-2	TRBV28	CASSPRGPFYGYTF	TGTGCCAGCAGTCCCCGCGGGCCCTTCTACGGCTACACCTTC
-	few	TRBJ1-2	TRBV12-3/TRBV12-4	CASSLWEGGYTF	TGTGCCAGCAGTTTATGGGAAGGTGGCTACACCTTC
TRBD1	-	TRBJ1-2	TRBV7-2	CASSLRQGFTF	TGTGCCAGCAGCTTGCGACAGGGATTCACCTTC
TRBD1	few	TRBJ2-2	TRBV29-1	CSVETLGRGISGELFF	TGCAGCGTTGAAACGCTAGGCAGGGGGATTAGCGGGGAGCTGTTTTTT
-	-	TRBJ1-1	TRBV12-3/TRBV12-4	CASSLDLGHTEAFF	TGTGCCAGCAGTTTAGATTTGGGACACACTGAAGCTTTCTTT
-	many	TRBJ2-3	TRBV10-2	CASSEGDTQYF	TGCGCCAGCAGTGAGGGAGATACGCAGTATTTT
TRBD1	few	TRBJ2-2	TRBV20-1	CSATHRGRDTGELFF	TGCAGTGCTACTCACAGGGGGCGAGACACCGGGGAGCTGTTTTTT
-	few	TRBJ1-2	TRBV3-1	CASSQDTAPGYTF	TGTGCCAGCAGCCAAGATACAGCGCCAGGCTACACCTTC
-	-	TRBJ1-1	TRBV10-3	CAISVIRDTEAFF	TGTGCCATCAGTGTAATAAGGGACACTGAAGCTTTCTTT
-	few	TRBJ1-1	TRBV20-1	CSARDASGDPEAFF	TGCAGTGCTAGAGATGCGTCAGGGGACCCTGAAGCTTTCTTT
-	few	TRBJ1-1	TRBV6-2/TRBV6-3	CASSTAWGARGSTEAFF	TGTGCCAGCAGTACCGCTTGGGGGGCCAGGGGATCCACTGAAGCTTTCTTT